A single sample is the source of the 18 T cell receptor beta chains below, sequenced in a study of blood T cell repertoires in COVID-19 (dated by TCRdb to the early 2020s). Library prep was done by the immunoSEQ multiplex PCR assay. TCRdb mirrors the immuneACCESS table, restricted to in-frame sequences. Some clones are absent from its copies; in checked studies, under half trace to an unresolved V gene, and the reason for the others is unknown. Across this sample there are about 210,000 clones, with roughly 89% seen only once. Of the sample, 10% is held by the ten largest clones. The material sequenced was PBMCs or T cells enriched from blood (not recorded which). The receptors were gathered from a man between 18 and 35 years old with acute COVID-19.

CDR3 region: CASSAQRRNEKLFF. CDR3 DNA: TGTGCCAGCTCGGCACAGAGACGAAATGAAAAACTGTTTTTT. The chain couples TRBV18 to TRBJ1-4; D is undetermined. The germline V gene has CDR1 KGHSH and CDR2 LQKENI. The V and J ends lost 6 bases and 5 bases respectively, with 13 bases between them. The CDR3 spans 14 residues.

This chain joins TRBV28 and TRBJ1-1, with D possibly matching TRBD1 (6 bases). CDR1 is MDHEN, CDR2 SYDVKM, per germline. The CDR3 is 14 amino acids. V lost 5 bases and J 4 bases, leaving 14 bases between the germline ends. In DNA form, the CDR3 reads TGTGCCAGCAGTATTGGGGGGGGCGGCACTGAAGCTTTCTTT. Translating gives CASSIGGGGTEAFF.

The chain joins TRBV28 to TRBJ2-7; D possibly corresponds to TRBD1 (7 bases). Germline lookup yields CDR1 MDHEN and CDR2 SYDVKM. This CDR3 is 16 amino acids long. V was pared by 1 base and J by 2 bases, with 15 bases between. CDR3 amino acids: CASSLLRGGGTYEQYF. The CDR3 nucleotides are TGTGCCAGCAGTTTATTGAGAGGGGGCGGGACCTACGAGCAGTACTTC.

This clone appeared a few times. The gene calls are TRBV6-5 and TRBJ1-1; weak D call: TRBD1 (6 bases). Germline CDR1 MNHEY, CDR2 SVGAGI. V shed 7 bases and J shed 5 bases, with 17 bases lying between them. The CDR3 covers 14 residues. The CDR3 loop is CASTKNYGQTEAFF. CDR3 DNA: TGTGCCAGCACCAAAAACTATGGACAGACTGAAGCTTTCTTT.

This chain connects TRBV11-2 to TRBJ2-2; TRBD2 aligns across 10 bases. Trimming removed 5 bases from V and 3 bases from J; junction bases left unmatched: 0. Germline CDR1 reads SGHAT; CDR2 reads FQNNGV. The CDR3 totals 14 residues. The CDR3 sequence: CASSGLADTGELFF. CDR3 nucleotide sequence: TGTGCCAGCAGCGGACTAGCGGACACCGGGGAGCTGTTTTTT. Drawing the rest from reference TRBV11-2 and TRBJ2-2, the complete variable domain is EAGVAQSPRYKIIEKRQSVAFWCNPISGHATLYWYQQILGQGPKLLIQFQNNGVVDDSQLPKDRFSAERLKGVDSTLKIQPAKLEDSAVYLCASSGLADTGELFFGEGSRLTVL.

The chain has TRBV2 and TRBJ2-7; 13 bases are shared with TRBD2. Trimming removed 6 bases from V and 6 bases from J; junction bases left unmatched: 5. Germline CDR1 is SNHLY and CDR2 is FYNNEI. This CDR3 is built from 14 residues. CDR3 region: CASRGTSGRGEQYF. The CDR3 nucleotides read TGTGCCAGCAGAGGTACTAGCGGGAGGGGCGAGCAGTACTTC.

The chain carries TRBV28 and TRBJ2-1, with D tentatively TRBD2 (6 bases). The CDR3 is 13 amino acids. Trimming cost V 5 bases and J 6 bases, with 11 bases left between them. Per germline, CDR1 MDHEN and CDR2 SYDVKM. DNA for the CDR3: TGTGCCAGCAGTCTTAGGCGGGGCAATGAGCAGTTCTTC. Amino acid sequence: CASSLRRGNEQFF.

V gene TRBV28 combines with J gene TRBJ2-7, with a possible D match to TRBD2 (5 bases). Germline V CDR1 and CDR2: MDHEN, SYDVKM. This CDR3 is 14 amino acids long. Trimming took 7 bases from V and 7 from J, leaving 20 bases between them. The CDR3 here is CASIEGRRDVEQYF. CDR3 coding DNA: TGTGCCAGCATTGAGGGCCGCCGGGATGTGGAGCAGTACTTC.

This clone appeared a few times. The chain carries TRBV28 and TRBJ1-1; D is perhaps TRBD1 (6 bases). Trimming removed 5 bases at V and 1 base at J, with 14 bases between. Germline values: CDR1 MDHEN, CDR2 SYDVKM. This CDR3 region has 15 residues. The CDR3: CASSPSDRTNTEAFF. For the CDR3, the DNA is TGTGCCAGCAGTCCTTCCGACAGGACGAACACTGAAGCTTTCTTT.

The chain employs TRBV6-2 or TRBV6-3 and TRBJ2-1, with 7 bases lining up with TRBD1. The trim removed 6 bases at V and 6 bases at J, leaving 11 bases unmatched. Germline CDR1 is MNHEY and CDR2 is SVGEGT. CDR3 length: 15 residues. The CDR3 bases are TGTGCCAGCAGCCGACGACAGGGAGAGGGCAATGAGCAGTTCTTC. This translates into CASSRRQGEGNEQFF.

The rearrangement uses TRBV4-2 and TRBJ2-7, with D perhaps TRBD2 (5 bases). CDR3 length: 14 residues. Germline lookup yields CDR1 LGHNA and CDR2 YNFKEQ. Trimming cost V 2 bases and J 1 base, with 9 bases left between them. CDR3 loop: CASSQYGGSYEQYF. The CDR3 coding sequence is TGTGCCAGCAGCCAATACGGAGGTTCCTACGAGCAGTACTTC.

The chain links TRBV7-8 to TRBJ1-1; D gene unclear. CDR3 length: 13 amino acids. The V end lost 3 bases, the J end lost 1 base, and 6 bases lay between the germline ends. CDR1 and CDR2 from the germline V gene are SGHVS and FQNEAQ. DNA for the CDR3: TGTGCCAGCAGCTTGACACCGAACACTGAAGCTTTCTTT. It specifies CASSLTPNTEAFF.

The chain joins TRBV6-5 to TRBJ2-3, with D maybe TRBD2 (6 bases). The V and J ends lost 6 bases and 0 bases respectively, with 7 bases between them. Per germline, CDR1 MNHEY and CDR2 SVGAGI. CDR3 length equals 13 residues. The chain's CDR3 is CASRGGSTDTQYF. The CDR3 nucleotides read TGTGCCAGCAGGGGGGGAAGCACAGATACGCAGTATTTT.

The CDR3 is CASGVTSGRGKNIQYF. The CDR3 coding sequence is TGCGCCAGCGGCGTGACTAGCGGGAGGGGAAAAAACATTCAGTACTTC. The gene calls are TRBV4-1 and TRBJ2-4; 14 nucleotides match TRBD2. Germline-derived CDR1 and CDR2 are MGHRA and YSYEKL. Losses at the gene ends were 8 bases for V and 4 bases for J; bases not matched to a gene: 7. This CDR3 has 16 residues.

The V and J genes are TRBV11-3 and TRBJ2-2, with D perhaps matching TRBD2 (6 bases). The CDR3 totals 17 residues. Germline V gene sequence: CDR1 SGHNT, CDR2 YENEEA. V dropped 5 bases and J dropped 1 base, with 17 bases sitting between them. The CDR3 spells CASSPRVGTQNTGELFF. DNA of the CDR3: TGTGCCAGCAGCCCACGCGTGGGGACTCAGAACACCGGGGAGCTGTTTTTT.

The chain couples TRBV4-1 to TRBJ2-7; D call uncertain. This CDR3 region has 14 residues. Germline CDR1 MGHRA, CDR2 YSYEKL. Trimming removed 0 bases at V and 2 bases at J, with 8 bases between. CDR3 DNA sequence: TGCGCCAGCAGCCAAGATTTGGGCGCCTACGAGCAGTACTTC. It is translated as CASSQDLGAYEQYF.

V gene TRBV24-1 combines with J gene TRBJ2-3; 9 nucleotides align to TRBD1. V shed 5 bases, J shed 0 bases, and the junction held 5 bases outside the gene matches. Germline V lookup: CDR1 KGHDR, CDR2 SFDVKD. CDR3 length: 16 amino acids. The CDR3 loop reads CATSVVGQGSTDTQYF. The CDR3 DNA reads TGTGCCACCAGTGTCGTAGGACAGGGGAGCACAGATACGCAGTATTTT.

The V and J genes are TRBV4-2 and TRBJ2-7, with D possibly matching TRBD2 (5 bases). This CDR3 spans 15 amino acids. Trimming cost V 0 bases and J 2 bases, with 11 bases left between them. Germline values: CDR1 LGHNA, CDR2 YNFKEQ. The chain's CDR3 is CASSQDHGEAYEQYF. The CDR3 DNA sequence: TGTGCCAGCAGCCAAGATCACGGGGAAGCCTACGAGCAGTACTTC.